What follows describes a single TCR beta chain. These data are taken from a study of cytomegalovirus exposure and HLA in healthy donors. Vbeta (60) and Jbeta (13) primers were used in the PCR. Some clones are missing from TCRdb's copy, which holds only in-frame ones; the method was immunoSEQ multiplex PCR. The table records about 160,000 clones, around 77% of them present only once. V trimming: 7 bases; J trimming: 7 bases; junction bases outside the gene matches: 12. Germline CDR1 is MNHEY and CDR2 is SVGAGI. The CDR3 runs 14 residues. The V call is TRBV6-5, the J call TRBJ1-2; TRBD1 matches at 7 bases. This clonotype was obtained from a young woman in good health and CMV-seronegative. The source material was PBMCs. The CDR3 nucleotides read TGTGCCAGCAACAACAGGGGACGCCTATGTGGCTACACCTTC. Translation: CASNNRGRLCGYTF.